The clone carrying this T cell receptor beta chain has ten or more counts. Per germline, CDR1 SQVTM and CDR2 ANQGSEA. The CDR3 is 14 residues long. Trimming removed 3 bases at V and 4 bases at J, with 12 bases between. The sample belongs to a study of blood T cell repertoires in COVID-19. Method: immunoSEQ multiplex PCR; TCRdb's copy keeps in-frame clones and lacks some. Of 200,000 to 250,000 clones listed, around 83% were seen once; the top ten hold less than 7%. The source material was PBMCs or T cells enriched from blood (not recorded which). The TCR originated in a woman aged 35 to 49 who had recovered from COVID-19. The J gene is TRBJ2-2, the V gene TRBV29-1; TRBD1 might be the D (7 bases). The CDR3 protein is CSVDRQGGTGELFF. The CDR3 bases are TGCAGCGTTGATAGACAGGGAGGCACCGGGGAGCTGTTTTTT.